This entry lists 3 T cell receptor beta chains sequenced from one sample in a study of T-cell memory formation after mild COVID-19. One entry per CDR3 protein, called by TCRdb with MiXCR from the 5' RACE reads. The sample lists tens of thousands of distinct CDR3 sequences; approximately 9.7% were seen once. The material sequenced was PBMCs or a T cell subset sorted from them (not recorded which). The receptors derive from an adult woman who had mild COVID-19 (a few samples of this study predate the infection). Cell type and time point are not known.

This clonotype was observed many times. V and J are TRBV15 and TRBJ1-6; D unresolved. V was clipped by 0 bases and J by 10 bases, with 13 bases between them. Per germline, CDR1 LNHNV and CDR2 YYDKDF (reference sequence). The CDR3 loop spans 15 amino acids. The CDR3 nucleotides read TGTGCCACCAGCAGAGATGGGGAGGGCAGGTCACCCCTCCACTTT. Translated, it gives CATSRDGEGRSPLHF.

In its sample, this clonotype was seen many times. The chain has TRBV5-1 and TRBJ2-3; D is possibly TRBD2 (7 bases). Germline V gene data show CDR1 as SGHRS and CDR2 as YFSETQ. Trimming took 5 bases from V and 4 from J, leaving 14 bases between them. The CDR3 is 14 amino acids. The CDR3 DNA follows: TGCGCCAGCAGGTCGCAGGGGAGGGCAGATACGCAGTATTTT. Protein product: CASRSQGRADTQYF. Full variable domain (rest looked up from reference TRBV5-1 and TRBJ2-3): KAGVTQTPRYLIKTRGQQVTLSCSPISGHRSVSWYQQTPGQGLQFLFEYFSETQRNKGNFPGRFSGRQFSNSRSEMNVSTLELGDSALYLCASRSQGRADTQYFGPGTRLTVL.

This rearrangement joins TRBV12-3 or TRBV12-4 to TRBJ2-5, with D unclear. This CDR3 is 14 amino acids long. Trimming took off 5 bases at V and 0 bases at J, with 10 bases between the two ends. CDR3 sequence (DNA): TGTGCCAGCAGTCTGAGGACGGACCAAGAGACCCAGTACTTC. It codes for CASSLRTDQETQYF.